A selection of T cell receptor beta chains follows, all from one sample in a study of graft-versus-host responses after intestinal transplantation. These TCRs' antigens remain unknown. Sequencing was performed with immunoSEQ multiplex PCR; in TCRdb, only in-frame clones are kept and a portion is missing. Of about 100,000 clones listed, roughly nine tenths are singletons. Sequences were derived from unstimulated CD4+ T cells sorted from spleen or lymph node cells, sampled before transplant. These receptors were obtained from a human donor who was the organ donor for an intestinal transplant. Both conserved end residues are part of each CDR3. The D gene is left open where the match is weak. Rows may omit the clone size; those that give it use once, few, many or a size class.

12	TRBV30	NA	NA	CAWSLTREGYTF
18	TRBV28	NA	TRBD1	CASTQLGQPPFGANVLTF
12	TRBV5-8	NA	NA	CASSFGISGQYF
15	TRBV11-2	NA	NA	CASSLYGSYNSPLHF
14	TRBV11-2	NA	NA	CASSPREGNTEAFF
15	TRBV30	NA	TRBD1	CAWETGDRMNTEAFF
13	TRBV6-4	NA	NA	CASSKDSTDTQYF
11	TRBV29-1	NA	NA	CSVSRGDTQYF
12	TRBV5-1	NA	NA	CASSQTPYEQFF
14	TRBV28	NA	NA	CASSLLAGFNTIYF
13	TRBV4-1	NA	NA	CASSGPVNQPQHF
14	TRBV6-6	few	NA	CASSYGQKNYGYTF
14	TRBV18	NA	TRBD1	CASSPTGVNTEAFF
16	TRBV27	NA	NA	CASSLVAGIGLGEQYF
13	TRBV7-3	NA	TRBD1	CASSLGTGIEQYF
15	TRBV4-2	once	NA	CASSQGGGGNQPQHF
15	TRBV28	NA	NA	CASSLPLISTDTQYF
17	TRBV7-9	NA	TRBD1	CASSGKGTGANTGELFF
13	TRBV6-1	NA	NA	CASSDQGGVPQHF
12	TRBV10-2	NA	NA	CASSEYSTEQFF
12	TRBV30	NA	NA	CAWSGSSGRYTF
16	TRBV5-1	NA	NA	CASSLALAGVNYGYTF
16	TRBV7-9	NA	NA	CASSFPAATTANEQYF
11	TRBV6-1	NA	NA	CASTLTKTQYF
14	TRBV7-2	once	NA	CASSLQMGAYGYTF
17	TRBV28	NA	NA	CASSPLGRAESIETQYF
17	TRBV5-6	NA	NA	CASSLGPGDVYNTEAFF
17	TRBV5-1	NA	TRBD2	CASSLVSSGGIAYEQYF
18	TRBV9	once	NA	CASSVATRLVGRNYGYTF
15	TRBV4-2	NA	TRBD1	CASSQELDRAYGYTF
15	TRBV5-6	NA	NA	CASTSIPGTRGEQFF
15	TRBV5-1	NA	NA	CASSPVPGTSTEQYF
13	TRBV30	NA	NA	CAWSVRQGNEQYF
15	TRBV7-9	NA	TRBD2	CASSLRGGAQETQYF
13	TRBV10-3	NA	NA	CAIRPSGTDTQYF
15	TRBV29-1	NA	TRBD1	CSADRGNGNTGELFF
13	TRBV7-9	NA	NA	CASSPRRDSPLHF
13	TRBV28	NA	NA	CASSSKAPYEQYF
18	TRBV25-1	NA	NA	CASSVISSGIPRTGELFF
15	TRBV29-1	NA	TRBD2	CSVSGTSGNTGELFF
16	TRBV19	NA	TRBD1	CASSRTGVVTNEKLFF
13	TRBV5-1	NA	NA	CASSLRDTYGYTF
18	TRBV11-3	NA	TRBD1	CASSPGDGTGKIYNEQFF
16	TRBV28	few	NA	CASSLGGYDSGNTIYF
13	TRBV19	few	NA	CASSGDNNQPQHF
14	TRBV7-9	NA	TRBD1	CASSFGQGREKLFF
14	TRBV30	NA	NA	CAWSLGGGNQPQHF
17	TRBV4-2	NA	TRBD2	CASSQVGRGGEVETQYF
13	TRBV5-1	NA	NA	CASSPSDGNEQYF
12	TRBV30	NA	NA	CAWSQPPGELFF
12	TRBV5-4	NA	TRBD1	CASRTGDNEQFF
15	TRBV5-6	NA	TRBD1	CASSPGQGAYQPQHF
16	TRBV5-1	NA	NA	CASSGGGSGVNTEAFF
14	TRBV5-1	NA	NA	CASSLGTENTEAFF
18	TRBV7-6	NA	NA	CASSTRLKGDNSYNEQFF
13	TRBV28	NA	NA	CASREGSNEKLFF
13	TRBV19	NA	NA	CASSPQATDTQYF
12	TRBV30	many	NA	CAWSDHRTEAFF
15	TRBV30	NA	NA	CAWSVSRQISYEQYF